This T cell receptor beta chain was recovered during a study of T cells in Graves' hyperthyroidism and ophthalmopathy. Ten or more counts support this clonotype. CDR3 length: 15 residues. Germline lookup yields CDR1 DFQATT and CDR2 SNEGSKA (reference sequence). Trimming stripped 0 bases from V and 2 bases from J, with 11 bases between. The CDR3 regions of TCR beta were amplified from RNA transcripts. A first-round RT-PCR of the TCR CDR3 used the HTBI primer set. TCRdb reprocessed the multiplex PCR reads via MiXCR and lists one record per CDR3 protein. Altogether about 420,000 distinct CDR3 sequences are present, 15% to 19% being singletons, with the ten largest covering over 7.5%.

The V call is TRBV20-1, the J call TRBJ1-5; D gene ambiguous. The sequence was obtained from a woman aged 18-35 years with Graves' hyperthyroidism. Sample: blood. CDR3 nucleotides: TGCAGTGCTAGAGAGTCCGGGTTAGGCAATCAGCCCCAGCATTTT. Translated, it gives CSARESGLGNQPQHF.